The present TCR beta chain was sequenced within a study of monozygotic twins with inflammatory bowel disease. Regarding this clonotype: Its antigen is unidentified.

TCRdb re-called the 5' RACE reads, yielding one record per CDR3 amino acid sequence without DNA. The sample includes around 450,000 distinct CDR3 sequences. CDR1 and CDR2 from the germline V gene are MNHEY and SVGAGI. The length of the CDR3 is 15 residues. Whole-study results and caveats: TCRbeta inverse Simpson diversity was decreased in IBD patients versus healthy co-twins.

Sequenced input: blood. The V call is TRBV6-5, the J call TRBJ2-7; as DNA is missing, the TRBD1 call by TCRdb cannot be tested. The TCR originated in a human donor with ulcerative colitis or Crohn's disease, or a healthy co-twin of an affected twin (not recorded which). The CDR3: CASSYLPPAGYEQYF.